This T cell receptor beta chain emerged from a study of shared clonotypes between healthy human individuals. Method: immunoSEQ multiplex PCR; TCRdb's copy keeps in-frame clones and lacks some. The table shows fewer than 1.8 million clones, with around 98.5% occurring only once. Germline CDR1 reads SGHRS; CDR2 reads YFSETQ. J was trimmed by 8 bases and V by 1 base; bases with no gene match: 11. The CDR3 covers 18 residues. Sequenced: naive CD4+ T cells sorted from blood. Subset denoted: CD45RA+ positively selected. The chain employs TRBV5-1 and TRBJ2-1; 14 bases agree with TRBD2. This TCR was sampled from a man between 25 and 39 years old in good health. CDR3 residues: CASSLNSGTSGSRDEQFF. The CDR3 DNA follows: TGCGCCAGCAGCTTGAATTCCGGGACTAGCGGGAGTAGGGATGAGCAGTTCTTC.